The 30 T cell receptor beta chains given below trace back to one sample, sequenced in a study of regulatory T cells in long-lasting Graves disease. To make TCR beta libraries, researchers used iRepertoire HTBI primers and Arm-PCR of CDR3 regions. TCRdb independently ran MiXCR on the multiplex PCR reads; one entry per CDR3 protein. The sample consists of 620,000 or so distinct CDR3 sequences, less than 20% of them appearing once. Documented time point: newly diagnosed GD, antithyroid drugs for less than 3 months. RNA isolated from PBMCs was used to make the TCR library. The same sample was also studied in work on T cells in Graves' hyperthyroidism and ophthalmopathy.

The sample here was peripheral blood mononuclear cells (PBMCs), taken at new diagnosis, from a patient treated with antithyroid drugs. The origin of the receptors is a woman between 25 and 40 years old with Graves disease.

This clonotype was picked up many times. The CDR3 reads CASSSSDTQYF. DNA of the CDR3: TGTGCCAGCAGCTCTTCAGATACGCAGTATTTT. V and J are TRBV7-2 and TRBJ2-3, with D unresolved. V was clipped by 4 bases and J by 4 bases, with 3 bases between them. The germline V gene encodes CDR1 SGHTA and CDR2 FQGNSA. The CDR3 sequence is 11 residues long.

This clonotype was counted only a few times. A much larger clone lies a single base off, so this may be a read error. This sequence joins TRBV28 and TRBJ2-5; D not resolved. This CDR3 contains 13 residues. Per the germline V gene, CDR1 is MDHEN and CDR2 is SYDVKM. The CDR3 DNA reads TGTGCCAGCAGTTTCCCTCCTTTCGAGACCCGGTACTTC. Protein sequence: CASSFPPFETRYF.

The chain couples TRBV27 to TRBJ2-3, with 7 bases matching TRBD1. The J segment lost 4 bases and the V segment lost 5 bases, leaving 9 bases of the junction unmatched. Per the germline V gene, CDR1 is MNHEY and CDR2 is SMNVEV (reference sequence). The CDR3 covers 15 residues. The CDR3 DNA reads TGTGCCAGCAGTAGAAGGGGGCTGTATCCAGATACGCAGTATTTT. Encoded protein: CASSRRGLYPDTQYF.

CDR3 in DNA: TGCGCCAGCAGCTCCCAGGGGTTCGACTCTGGAAACACCATATATTTT. It encodes CASSSQGFDSGNTIYF. The rearrangement uses TRBV5-1 and TRBJ1-3; possibly TRBD1 for D (6 bases). This CDR3 contains 16 residues. V lost 3 bases to trimming and J lost 0 bases, with 13 bases between them. Germline V lookup: CDR1 SGHRS, CDR2 YFSETQ.

This clonotype was seen a few times. V gene TRBV19 combines with J gene TRBJ2-5; tentative D call: TRBD2 (6 bases). The CDR3 sequence is 13 residues long. Germline V gene data show CDR1 as LNHDA and CDR2 as SQIVND (reference sequence). V was pared by 3 bases and J by 4 bases, with 9 bases between. In DNA, the CDR3 is TGTGCCAGTAGTATCGGGGGTGGAGAGACCCAGTACTTC. This sequence encodes CASSIGGGETQYF.

The chain has TRBV6-2 or TRBV6-3 and TRBJ2-1; 7 bases match TRBD2. Per germline, CDR1 MNHEY and CDR2 SVGEGT. V dropped 6 bases and J dropped 5; count of bases not matched to a gene: 4. CDR3 size: 13 residues. DNA for the CDR3: TGTGCCAGCAGCTACCGGGGGGACAATGAGCAGTTCTTC. This translates into CASSYRGDNEQFF.

This clonotype appeared a few times. Possible read error: a much larger clone is one base away. This sequence joins TRBV2 and TRBJ2-5; 7 nucleotides agree with TRBD1. The CDR3 is 14 residues long. The germline CDR1 and CDR2 sequences are SNHLY and FYNNEI. The CDR3 protein is CAGRSMGQTETQYF. CDR3 nucleotide sequence: TGTGCCGGCAGAAGCATGGGACAGACGGAGACCCAGTACTTC.

The V call is TRBV15, the J call TRBJ2-4, with 8 bases aligning to TRBD1. The J segment lost 7 bases and the V segment lost 7 bases, leaving 6 bases of the junction unmatched. CDR1 is LNHNV and CDR2 is YYDKDF in the germline V gene (reference sequence). This CDR3 contains 13 residues. This CDR3 reads CATKLQGVNIQYF. The CDR3, as DNA: TGTGCCACCAAGTTACAGGGGGTGAACATTCAGTACTTC.

The chain joins TRBV20-1 to TRBJ1-2; D might be TRBD1 (6 bases). Trimming stripped 7 bases from V and 8 bases from J, with 17 bases between. The germline V gene encodes CDR1 DFQATT and CDR2 SNEGSKA (reference sequence). The CDR3 is 12 residues long. CDR3 loop: CSVMGGGRGYTF. The CDR3 nucleotides are TGCAGTGTCATGGGAGGGGGGAGAGGCTACACCTTC.

The chain combines TRBV6-2 or TRBV6-3 with TRBJ1-3; a weak D match, TRBD1 (5 bases). Trimming stripped 6 bases from V and 0 bases from J, with 12 bases between. This CDR3 comprises 15 residues. Germline V CDR1 and CDR2: MNHEY, SVGEGT. The CDR3 DNA sequence: TGTGCCAGCAGGATTCCGGGACTCTCTGGAAACACCATATATTTT. It translates to CASRIPGLSGNTIYF.

The genes are TRBV5-6 and TRBJ2-7; D is undetermined. The germline V gene has CDR1 SGHDT and CDR2 YYEEEE. Trimming stripped 7 bases from V and 7 bases from J, with 15 bases between. The CDR3 loop spans 12 amino acids. CDR3 amino acids: CASAKNAREQYF. CDR3 nucleotides: TGTGCCAGCGCTAAAAACGCGCGGGAGCAGTACTTC.

This clonotype was seen a few times. The CDR3 nucleotides are TGTGCCAGCTCACCACGAGGGAGGACTAGCGGGAGCTACAATGAGCAGTTCTTC. This sequence encodes CASSPRGRTSGSYNEQFF. This chain links TRBV18 with TRBJ2-1; 13 nucleotides align to TRBD2. CDR1 and CDR2 (germline): KGHSH, LQKENI. The CDR3 runs 18 residues. After removal of 1 base from V and 3 bases from J, the junction contained 6 bases not matched to a gene.

Worth noting for this clonotype: A much larger clone lies a single base off, so this may be a read error. The genes are TRBV2 and TRBJ2-1; TRBD2 matches 14 bases. From germline, CDR1 is SNHLY and CDR2 FYNNEI. The CDR3 has 15 amino acids. V shed 0 bases, J shed 12 bases, and the junction held 4 bases outside the gene matches. CDR3 sequence reads: CASSEAGLAGVRQFF. The CDR3 nucleotides read TGTGCCAGCAGTGAAGCGGGACTAGCGGGAGTGCGGCAGTTCTTC.

The sample holds many counts of this clonotype. V and J are TRBV7-3 and TRBJ2-7, with 10 bases matching TRBD1. Trimming at V came to 5 bases and at J to 5 bases, leaving 9 bases not matched to a gene. The CDR3 runs 15 residues. Germline CDR1 reads SGHTA; CDR2 reads FQGTGA. The CDR3 DNA reads TGTGCCAGCAGCATATCCGGGACAGGGGTCAACGAGCAGTACTTC. This gives the protein CASSISGTGVNEQYF.

This clonotype was seen more than once but under ten times. V usage is TRBV20-1 and J usage is TRBJ1-1, with unresolved D. CDR1 and CDR2 from the germline V gene are DFQATT and SNEGSKA (reference sequence). Between the trimmed V and J ends, which lost 4 bases and 0 bases, there was a span of 15 bases. This CDR3 comprises 15 residues. The CDR3 nucleotides are TGCAGTGCTAACGGGATGAACGGCATGAACACTGAAGCTTTCTTT. Translated, it gives CSANGMNGMNTEAFF.

The CDR3 sequence is CSASSSVSGEIHEQYF. Written as DNA, the CDR3 is TGCAGTGCTAGTTCATCAGTCTCGGGAGAGATCCACGAGCAGTACTTC. The chain employs TRBV20-1 and TRBJ2-7, with D possibly being TRBD2 (6 bases). Trimming shortened V by 3 bases and J by 5 bases, and 23 bases separated the two germline ends. CDR1 is DFQATT and CDR2 is SNEGSKA in the germline V gene (reference sequence). The CDR3 contains 16 residues.

The chain employs TRBV20-1 and TRBJ2-2, with D uncertain. CDR1 is DFQATT, CDR2 SNEGSKA, per germline (reference sequence). Between the trimmed V and J ends, which lost 6 bases and 5 bases, there was a span of 10 bases. There are 12 residues in the CDR3. CDR3 protein: CSARFGTGELFF. Written as DNA, the CDR3 is TGCAGTGCCCGATTTGGGACCGGGGAGCTGTTTTTT.

The J gene is TRBJ2-7, the V gene TRBV7-2; no reliable D call. The CDR3 loop spans 15 amino acids. Germline CDR1 and CDR2: SGHTA and FQGNSA. V was pared by 1 base and J by 2 bases, with 12 bases between. The CDR3 coding sequence is TGTGCCAGCAGCTTAGACGGTCGTCAAGCCTACGAGCAGTACTTC. Amino acid sequence: CASSLDGRQAYEQYF.

The table lists this clonotype with many counts. The chain uses TRBV6-1 and TRBJ2-7; tentatively, D is TRBD1 (5 bases). Trimming took off 7 bases at V and 0 bases at J, with 10 bases between the two ends. CDR1 and CDR2 (germline): MNHNS, SASEGT. CDR3 length: 13 amino acids. CDR3 protein: CASTKTDSYEQYF. The DNA for the CDR3 is TGTGCCAGCACTAAGACAGACTCCTACGAGCAGTACTTC.

This clonotype was seen a few times. The chain carries TRBV5-6 and TRBJ2-3; D is undetermined. The CDR3 has 16 amino acids. CDR1 is SGHDT and CDR2 is YYEEEE in the germline V gene. The V end was cut by 5 bases, the J end by 3 bases, with 19 bases between. The CDR3 bases are TGTGCCAGCAGGACCCTGGGTCAGATGGGAACAGATACGCAGTATTTT. Encoded protein: CASRTLGQMGTDTQYF. Filled out from reference TRBV5-6 and TRBJ2-3, the complete variable domain reads DAGVTQSPTHLIKTRGQQVTLRCSPKSGHDTVSWYQQALGQGPQFIFQYYEEEERQRGNFPDRFSGHQFPNYSSELNVNALLLGDSALYLCASRTLGQMGTDTQYFGPGTRLTVL.

This clonotype was observed a handful of times. The chain uses TRBV11-2 and TRBJ2-7, with 7 bases matching TRBD2. This CDR3 spans 14 amino acids. V trimming: 5 bases; J trimming: 6 bases; junction bases outside the gene matches: 10. Germline values: CDR1 SGHAT, CDR2 FQNNGV. The DNA for the CDR3 is TGTGCCAGCAGCCCATGGACTAGAACCGCCGAGCAGTACTTC. Protein product: CASSPWTRTAEQYF.

A few counts support this clonotype. CDR3 DNA sequence: TGTGCCAGCCGGGGACGGTATACTAATGAAAAACTGTTTTTT. Amino acids: CASRGRYTNEKLFF. The genes are TRBV6-2 or TRBV6-3 and TRBJ1-4, with D perhaps matching TRBD1 (5 bases). V was trimmed by 8 bases and J by 2 bases, leaving 12 bases between them. Looked up from germline, CDR1 is MNHEY and CDR2 is SVGEGT. CDR3 length: 14 amino acids.

This clonotype has more than one count but fewer than ten. V usage is TRBV4-1 and J usage is TRBJ1-5; D is uncertain. Per germline, CDR1 MGHRA and CDR2 YSYEKL. The CDR3 contains 17 residues. V lost 0 bases, J lost 2 bases, and 14 bases lay in between. CDR3 nucleotides: TGCGCCAGCAGCCAAGACGAATCCGCAGGCCGCAATCAGCCCCAGCATTTT. Translating gives CASSQDESAGRNQPQHF.

This chain links TRBV28 with TRBJ2-6; maybe TRBD1 (6 bases). Trimming removed 6 bases from V and 2 bases from J, with 14 bases in between. The CDR3 has 16 residues. CDR1 MDHEN and CDR2 SYDVKM come from the germline V gene. Here the CDR3 DNA reads TGTGCCAGCAGGAGGCAGGGGATAACTGGGGCCAACGTCCTGACTTTC. It yields the protein CASRRQGITGANVLTF.

The sample holds a few counts of this clonotype. The chain recombines TRBV20-1 with TRBJ2-7; possibly TRBD1 for D (6 bases). V was cut by 3 bases and J by 3 bases, with 18 bases left in between. The length of the CDR3 is 15 residues. In germline, CDR1 is DFQATT, CDR2 SNEGSKA (reference sequence). This chain's CDR3 is CSASPGEKSYYEQYF. In DNA, the CDR3 is TGCAGTGCTAGCCCAGGGGAGAAGAGTTACTACGAGCAGTACTTC.

There are a few counts of this clonotype. This could be a read error, since a much larger clone is one nucleotide away. This chain connects TRBV7-2 to TRBJ2-7; D gene uncertain. V lost 4 bases to trimming and J lost 5 bases, with 12 bases between them. CDR1 is SGHTA and CDR2 is FQGNSA in the germline V gene. The CDR3 is 13 amino acids. The CDR3 nucleotides are TGTGCCAGCAGCTCCGTACGAACCGACGAGCAGTACTTC. Translating it yields CASSSVRTDEQYF.

V gene TRBV14 combines with J gene TRBJ2-2; D is possibly TRBD2 (5 bases). Germline CDR1 reads SGHDN; CDR2 reads FVKESK. This CDR3 contains 15 residues. V was trimmed by 4 bases and J by 5 bases, leaving 14 bases between them. The CDR3 region has the DNA TGTGCCAGCAGCCTCTGGGGAGTTGGTACCGGGGAGCTGTTTTTT. This sequence encodes CASSLWGVGTGELFF.

This clonotype was counted ten times or more. The rearrangement joins TRBV11-2 to TRBJ1-6; tentative D call: TRBD1 (5 bases). From germline, CDR1 is SGHAT and CDR2 FQNNGV. Deletions cut 5 bases from V and 7 bases from J, with 12 bases between. The CDR3 has 14 residues. As DNA, the CDR3 is TGTGCCAGCAGCCCCGCGGAGGGGAATTCACCCCTCCACTTT. Its translation: CASSPAEGNSPLHF.

The table lists this clonotype with a few counts. This sequence joins TRBV3-1 and TRBJ1-2; D gene ambiguous. Germline V gene lookup returns CDR1 LGHDT and CDR2 YNNKEL (reference sequence). Trimming took 4 bases from V and 6 from J, leaving 18 bases between them. The CDR3 extends over 15 amino acids. The CDR3 bases are TGTGCCAGCAGCCCCCGTTTGTTGCTTCTAAATGGCTACACCTTC. The encoded protein is CASSPRLLLLNGYTF.

CDR3 loop: CASSQETSGRTEQFF. As DNA, the CDR3 is TGTGCCAGCAGCCAAGAGACTAGCGGGAGGACTGAGCAGTTCTTC. V is TRBV3-1 and J is TRBJ2-1, with 13 nucleotides matching TRBD2. The CDR3 covers 15 residues. Trimming removed 0 bases from V and 9 bases from J; junction bases left unmatched: 2. Germline loops: CDR1 LGHDT, CDR2 YNNKEL (reference sequence).